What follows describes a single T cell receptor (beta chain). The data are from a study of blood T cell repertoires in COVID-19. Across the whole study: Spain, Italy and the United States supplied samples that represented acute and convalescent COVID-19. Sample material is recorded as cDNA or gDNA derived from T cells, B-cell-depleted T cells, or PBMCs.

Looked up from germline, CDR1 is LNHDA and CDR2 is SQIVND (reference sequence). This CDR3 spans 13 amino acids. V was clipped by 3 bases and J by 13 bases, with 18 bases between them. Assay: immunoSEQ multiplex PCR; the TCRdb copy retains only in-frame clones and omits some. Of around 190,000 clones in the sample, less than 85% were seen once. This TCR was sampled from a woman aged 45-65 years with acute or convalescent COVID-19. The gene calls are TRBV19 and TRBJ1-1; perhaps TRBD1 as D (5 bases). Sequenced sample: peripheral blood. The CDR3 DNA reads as TGTGCCAGTAGTATCAGCCAGGGCTTGAAAGTTTTCTTT. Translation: CASSISQGLKVFF.